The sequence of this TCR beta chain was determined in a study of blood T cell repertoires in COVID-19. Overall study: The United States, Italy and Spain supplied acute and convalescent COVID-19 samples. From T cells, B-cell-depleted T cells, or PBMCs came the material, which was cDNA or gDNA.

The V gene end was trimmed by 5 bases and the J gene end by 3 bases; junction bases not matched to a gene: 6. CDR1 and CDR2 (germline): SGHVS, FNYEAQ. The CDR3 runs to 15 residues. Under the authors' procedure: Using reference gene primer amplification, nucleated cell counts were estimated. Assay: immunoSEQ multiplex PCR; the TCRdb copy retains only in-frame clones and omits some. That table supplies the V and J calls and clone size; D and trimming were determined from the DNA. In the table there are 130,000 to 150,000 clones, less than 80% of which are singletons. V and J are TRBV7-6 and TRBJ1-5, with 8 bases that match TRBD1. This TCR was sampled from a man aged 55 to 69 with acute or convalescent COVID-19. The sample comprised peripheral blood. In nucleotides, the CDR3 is TGTGCCAGCAGCCCCGGACAGGGAATCAATCAGCCCCAGCATTTT. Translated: CASSPGQGINQPQHF.